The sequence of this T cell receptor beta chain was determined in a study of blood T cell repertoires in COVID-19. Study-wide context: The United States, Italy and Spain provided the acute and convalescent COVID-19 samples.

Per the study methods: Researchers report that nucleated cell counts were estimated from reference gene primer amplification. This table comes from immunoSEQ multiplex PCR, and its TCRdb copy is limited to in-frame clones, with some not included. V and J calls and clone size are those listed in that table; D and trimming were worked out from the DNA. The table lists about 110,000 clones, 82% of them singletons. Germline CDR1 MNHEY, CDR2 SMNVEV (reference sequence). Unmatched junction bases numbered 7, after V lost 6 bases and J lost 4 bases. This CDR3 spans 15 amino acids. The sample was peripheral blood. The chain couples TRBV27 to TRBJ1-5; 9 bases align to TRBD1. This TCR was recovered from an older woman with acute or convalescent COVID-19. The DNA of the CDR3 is TGTGCCAGCAGGGAGGGACAGGGACGGAATCAGCCCCAGCATTTT. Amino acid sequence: CASREGQGRNQPQHF.